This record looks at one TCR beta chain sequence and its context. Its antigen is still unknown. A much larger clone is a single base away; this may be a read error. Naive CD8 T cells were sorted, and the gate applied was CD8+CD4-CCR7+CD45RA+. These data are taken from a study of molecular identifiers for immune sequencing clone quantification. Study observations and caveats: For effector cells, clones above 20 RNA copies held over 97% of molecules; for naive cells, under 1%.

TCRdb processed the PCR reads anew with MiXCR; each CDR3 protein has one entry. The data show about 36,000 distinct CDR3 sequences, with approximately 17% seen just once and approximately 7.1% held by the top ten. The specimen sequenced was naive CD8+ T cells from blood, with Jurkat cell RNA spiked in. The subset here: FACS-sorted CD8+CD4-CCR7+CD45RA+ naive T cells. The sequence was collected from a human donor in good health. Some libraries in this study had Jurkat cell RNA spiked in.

In DNA form, the CDR3 reads TGTGCCAGCAGTTACTCAGGGCTCTCCTATAATTCACCCCTCCGCTTT. This codes for CASSYSGLSYNSPLRF. This chain links TRBV6-6 with TRBJ1-6, with D unresolved. Germline-derived CDR1 and CDR2 are MNHNY and SVGAGI (reference sequence). The CDR3 is 16 residues long.